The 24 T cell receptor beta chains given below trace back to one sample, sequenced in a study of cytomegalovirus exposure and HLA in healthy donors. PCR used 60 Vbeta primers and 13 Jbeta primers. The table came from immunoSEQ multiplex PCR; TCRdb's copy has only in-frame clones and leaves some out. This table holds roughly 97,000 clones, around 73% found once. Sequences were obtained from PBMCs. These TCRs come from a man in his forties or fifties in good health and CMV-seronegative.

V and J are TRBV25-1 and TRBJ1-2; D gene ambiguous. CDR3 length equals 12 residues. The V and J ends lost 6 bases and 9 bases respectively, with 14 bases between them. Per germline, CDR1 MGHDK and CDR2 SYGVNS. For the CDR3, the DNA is TGTGCCAGCAGACCGGGCCGCGGGAGCTACACCTTC. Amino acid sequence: CASRPGRGSYTF.

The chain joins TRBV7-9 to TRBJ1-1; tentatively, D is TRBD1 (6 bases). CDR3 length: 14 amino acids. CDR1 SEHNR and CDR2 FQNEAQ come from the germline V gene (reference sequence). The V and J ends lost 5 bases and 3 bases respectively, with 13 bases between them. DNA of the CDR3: TGTGCCAGCAGCGCCTACAGGGTTGACACTGAAGCTTTCTTT. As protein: CASSAYRVDTEAFF.

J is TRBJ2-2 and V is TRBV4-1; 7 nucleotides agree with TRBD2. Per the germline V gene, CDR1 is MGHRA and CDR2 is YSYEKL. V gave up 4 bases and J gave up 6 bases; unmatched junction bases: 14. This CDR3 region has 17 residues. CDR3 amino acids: CASSPLAGGGFAGELFF. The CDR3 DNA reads TGCGCCAGCAGCCCCCTTGCGGGCGGGGGTTTCGCCGGGGAGCTGTTTTTT.

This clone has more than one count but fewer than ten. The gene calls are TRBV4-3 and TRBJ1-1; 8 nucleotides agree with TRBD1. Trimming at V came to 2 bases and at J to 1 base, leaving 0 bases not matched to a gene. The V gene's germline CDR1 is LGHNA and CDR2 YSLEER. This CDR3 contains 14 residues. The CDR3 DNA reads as TGCGCCAGCAGCCAAACAGGGGGGAACACTGAAGCTTTCTTT. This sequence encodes CASSQTGGNTEAFF.

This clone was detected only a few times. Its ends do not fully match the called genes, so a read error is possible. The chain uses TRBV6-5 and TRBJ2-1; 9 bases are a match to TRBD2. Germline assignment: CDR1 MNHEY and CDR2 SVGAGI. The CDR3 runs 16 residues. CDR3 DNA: TGTGCCAGCACTTACGTAGCGGGGGAGCCTTACAATGAGCAGTTCTTC. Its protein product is CASTYVAGEPYNEQFF.

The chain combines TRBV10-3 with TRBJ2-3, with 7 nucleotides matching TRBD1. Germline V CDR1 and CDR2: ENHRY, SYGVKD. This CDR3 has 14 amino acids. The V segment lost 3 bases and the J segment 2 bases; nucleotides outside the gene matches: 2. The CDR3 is CAISEQGNTDTQYF. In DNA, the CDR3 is TGTGCCATCAGTGAACAGGGGAACACAGATACGCAGTATTTT.

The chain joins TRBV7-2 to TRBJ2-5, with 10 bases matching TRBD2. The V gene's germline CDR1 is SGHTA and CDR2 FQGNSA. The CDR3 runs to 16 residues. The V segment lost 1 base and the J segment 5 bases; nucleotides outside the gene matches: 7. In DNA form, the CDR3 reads TGTGCCAGCAGCTTAGTTGTGAGCGGGGGGGCTGAGACCCAGTACTTC. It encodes CASSLVVSGGAETQYF. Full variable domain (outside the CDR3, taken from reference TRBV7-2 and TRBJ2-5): GAGVSQSPSNKVTEKGKDVELRCDPISGHTALYWYRQSLGQGLEFLIYFQGNSAPDKSGLPSDRFSAERTGGSVSTLTIQRTQQEDSAVYLCASSLVVSGGAETQYFGPGTRLLVL.

The CDR3 reads CASSLSISPTYSGNTIYF. CDR3 DNA: TGTGCCAGCAGCTTATCCATCTCCCCTACTTACTCTGGAAACACCATATATTTT. The V call is TRBV7-8, the J call TRBJ1-3, with D unclear. With 2 bases removed from V and 0 bases from J, the gap between germline ends came to 17 bases. The germline V gene encodes CDR1 SGHVS and CDR2 FQNEAQ. The CDR3 loop spans 18 amino acids.

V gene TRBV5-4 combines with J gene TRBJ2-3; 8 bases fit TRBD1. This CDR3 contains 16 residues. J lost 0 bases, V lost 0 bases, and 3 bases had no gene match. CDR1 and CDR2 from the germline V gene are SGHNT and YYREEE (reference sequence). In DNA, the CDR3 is TGTGCCAGCAGCTTGGGAAACAGGGGGAGCACAGATACGCAGTATTTT. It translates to CASSLGNRGSTDTQYF. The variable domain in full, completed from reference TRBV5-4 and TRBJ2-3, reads ETGVTQSPTHLIKTRGQQVTLRCSSQSGHNTVSWYQQALGQGPQFIFQYYREEENGRGNFPPRFSGLQFPNYSSELNVNALELDDSALYLCASSLGNRGSTDTQYFGPGTRLTVL.

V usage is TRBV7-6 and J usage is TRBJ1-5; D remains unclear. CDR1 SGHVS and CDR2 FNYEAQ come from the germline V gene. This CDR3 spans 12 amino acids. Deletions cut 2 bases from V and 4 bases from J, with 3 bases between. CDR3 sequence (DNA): TGTGCCAGCAGCTTATTAAATCAGCCCCAGCATTTT. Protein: CASSLLNQPQHF.

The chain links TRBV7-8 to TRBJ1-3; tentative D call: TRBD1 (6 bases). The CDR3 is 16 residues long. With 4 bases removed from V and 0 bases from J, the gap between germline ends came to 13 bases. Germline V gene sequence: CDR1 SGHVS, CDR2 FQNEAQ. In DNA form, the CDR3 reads TGTGCCAGCAGCTACCTCACAGGGATCTCTGGAAACACCATATATTTT. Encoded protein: CASSYLTGISGNTIYF.

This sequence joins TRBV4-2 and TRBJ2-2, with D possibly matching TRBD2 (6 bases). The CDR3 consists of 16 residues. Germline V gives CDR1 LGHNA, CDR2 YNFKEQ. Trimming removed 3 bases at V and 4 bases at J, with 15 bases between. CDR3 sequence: CASSQSGQGGTGELFF. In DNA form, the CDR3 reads TGTGCCAGCAGCCAGTCAGGCCAGGGAGGCACCGGGGAGCTGTTTTTT.

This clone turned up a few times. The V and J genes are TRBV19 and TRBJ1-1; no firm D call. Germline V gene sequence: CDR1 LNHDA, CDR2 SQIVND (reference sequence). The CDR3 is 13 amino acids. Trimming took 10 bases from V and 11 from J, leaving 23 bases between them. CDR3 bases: TGTGCCACGGACGGGAACCCTGGTAGGGCGGCTTTCTTT. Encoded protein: CATDGNPGRAAFF.

CDR3 loop: CASSPHPDSGGGYTF. The DNA of the CDR3 is TGTGCCAGCAGCCCCCATCCGGACAGCGGGGGCGGCTACACCTTC. V and J are TRBV9 and TRBJ1-2, with D maybe TRBD1 (6 bases). Germline CDR1 reads SGDLS; CDR2 reads YYNGEE. CDR3 size: 15 residues. Trimming left V 4 bases short and J 8 bases short, with 21 bases between.

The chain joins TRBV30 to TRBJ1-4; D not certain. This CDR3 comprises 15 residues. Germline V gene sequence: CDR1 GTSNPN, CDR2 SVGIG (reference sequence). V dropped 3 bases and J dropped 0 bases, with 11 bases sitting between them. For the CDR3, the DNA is TGTGCCTGGAGAGCGCCGTATGCAACTAATGAAAAACTGTTTTTT. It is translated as CAWRAPYATNEKLFF. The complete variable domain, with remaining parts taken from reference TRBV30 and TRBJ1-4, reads SQTIHQWPATLVQPVGSPLSLECTVEGTSNPNLYWYRQAAGRGLQLLFYSVGIGQISSEVPQNLSASRPQDRQFILSSKKLLLSDSGFYLCAWRAPYATNEKLFFGSGTQLSVL.

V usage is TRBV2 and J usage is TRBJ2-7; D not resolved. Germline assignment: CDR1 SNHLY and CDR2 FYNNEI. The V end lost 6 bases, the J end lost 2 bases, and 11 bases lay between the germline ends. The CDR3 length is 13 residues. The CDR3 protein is CASSPAETYEQYF. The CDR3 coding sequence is TGTGCCAGCAGCCCCGCGGAAACCTACGAGCAGTACTTC. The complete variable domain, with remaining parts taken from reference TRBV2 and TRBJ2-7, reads EPEVTQTPSHQVTQMGQEVILRCVPISNHLYFYWYRQILGQKVEFLVSFYNNEISEKSEIFDDQFSVERPDGSNFTLKIRSTKLEDSAMYFCASSPAETYEQYFGPGTRLTVT.

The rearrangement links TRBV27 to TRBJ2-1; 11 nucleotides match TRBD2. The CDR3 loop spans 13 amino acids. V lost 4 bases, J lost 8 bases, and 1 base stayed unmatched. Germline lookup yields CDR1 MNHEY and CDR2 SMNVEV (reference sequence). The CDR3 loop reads CASSWGLADEQFF. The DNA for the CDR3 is TGTGCCAGCAGTTGGGGACTAGCGGATGAGCAGTTCTTC.

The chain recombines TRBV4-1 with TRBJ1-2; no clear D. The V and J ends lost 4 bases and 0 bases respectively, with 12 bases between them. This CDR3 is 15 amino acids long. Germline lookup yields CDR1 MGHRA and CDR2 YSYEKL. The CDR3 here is CASSRGMGPNYGYTF. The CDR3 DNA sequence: TGCGCCAGCAGCCGAGGAATGGGTCCTAACTATGGCTACACCTTC.

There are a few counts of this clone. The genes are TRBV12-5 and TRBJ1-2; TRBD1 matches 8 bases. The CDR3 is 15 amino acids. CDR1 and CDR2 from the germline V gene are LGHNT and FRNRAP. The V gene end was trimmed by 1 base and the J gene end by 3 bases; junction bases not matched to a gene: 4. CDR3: CASGLGPTGDYGYTF. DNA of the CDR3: TGTGCTAGTGGTTTGGGCCCGACAGGGGACTATGGCTACACCTTC.

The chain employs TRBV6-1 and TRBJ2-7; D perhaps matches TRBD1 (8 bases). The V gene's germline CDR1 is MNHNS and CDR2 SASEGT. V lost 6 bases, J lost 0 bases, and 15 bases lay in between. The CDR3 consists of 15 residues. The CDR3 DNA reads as TGTGCCAGCAGCCCACAGGGGGGGGGCTCCTACGAGCAGTACTTC. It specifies CASSPQGGGSYEQYF.

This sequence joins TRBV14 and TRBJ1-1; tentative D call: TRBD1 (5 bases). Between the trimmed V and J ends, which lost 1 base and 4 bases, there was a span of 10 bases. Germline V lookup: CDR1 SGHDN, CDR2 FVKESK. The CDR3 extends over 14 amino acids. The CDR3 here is CASSQVNTGTEAFF. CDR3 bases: TGTGCCAGCAGCCAAGTCAATACAGGCACTGAAGCTTTCTTT.

The CDR3 loop reads CATGPGRQGLLHF. CDR3 DNA: TGTGCCACCGGGCCCGGACGACAGGGGCTCCTCCACTTT. The chain recombines TRBV2 with TRBJ1-6, with 8 bases lining up with TRBD1. This CDR3 comprises 13 residues. The germline gives CDR1 SNHLY, CDR2 FYNNEI. J was trimmed by 15 bases and V by 10 bases; bases with no gene match: 14.

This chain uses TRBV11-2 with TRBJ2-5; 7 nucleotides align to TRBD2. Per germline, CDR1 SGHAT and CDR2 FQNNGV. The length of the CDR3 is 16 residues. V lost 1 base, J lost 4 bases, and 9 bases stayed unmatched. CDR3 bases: TGTGCCAGCAGCTTAGTCGCTAGCGGCAGAGGAGAGACCCAGTACTTC. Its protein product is CASSLVASGRGETQYF.

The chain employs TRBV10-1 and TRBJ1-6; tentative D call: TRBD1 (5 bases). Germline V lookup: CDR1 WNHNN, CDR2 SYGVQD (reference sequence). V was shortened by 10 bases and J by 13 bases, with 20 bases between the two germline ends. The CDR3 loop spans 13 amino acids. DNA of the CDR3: TGCGCCACCCTGGGGGGGGTCCCACGGCCCCTCCACTTT. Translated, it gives CATLGGVPRPLHF.